This TCR beta chain was observed in a study of PD-L1 blockade in urothelial cancer. Whole-study context: In the patient group, about 90% of the roughly 29 were males with bladder-origin urothelial cancer. Blood underwent analysis 3 weeks (second dose) and 6 weeks after treatment began.

Germline V gene data show CDR1 as ENHRY and CDR2 as SYGVKD. The CDR3 covers 15 residues. Trimming shortened V by 2 bases and J by 0 bases, and 10 bases separated the two germline ends. Assay used: immunoSEQ multiplex PCR; TCRdb lists only in-frame clones, some missing. Of 50,000 to 55,000 clones listed, around three quarters are singletons. This clone came up a few times. The specimen was PBMCs, collected around atezolizumab (anti-PD-L1) treatment. The V call is TRBV10-3, the J call TRBJ1-1; a possible D gene is TRBD1 (6 bases). The TCR was taken from an older man with urothelial cancer. In DNA, the CDR3 is TGTGCCATCAGTGAGGGACAGAGCATGAACACTGAAGCTTTCTTT. It translates to CAISEGQSMNTEAFF.